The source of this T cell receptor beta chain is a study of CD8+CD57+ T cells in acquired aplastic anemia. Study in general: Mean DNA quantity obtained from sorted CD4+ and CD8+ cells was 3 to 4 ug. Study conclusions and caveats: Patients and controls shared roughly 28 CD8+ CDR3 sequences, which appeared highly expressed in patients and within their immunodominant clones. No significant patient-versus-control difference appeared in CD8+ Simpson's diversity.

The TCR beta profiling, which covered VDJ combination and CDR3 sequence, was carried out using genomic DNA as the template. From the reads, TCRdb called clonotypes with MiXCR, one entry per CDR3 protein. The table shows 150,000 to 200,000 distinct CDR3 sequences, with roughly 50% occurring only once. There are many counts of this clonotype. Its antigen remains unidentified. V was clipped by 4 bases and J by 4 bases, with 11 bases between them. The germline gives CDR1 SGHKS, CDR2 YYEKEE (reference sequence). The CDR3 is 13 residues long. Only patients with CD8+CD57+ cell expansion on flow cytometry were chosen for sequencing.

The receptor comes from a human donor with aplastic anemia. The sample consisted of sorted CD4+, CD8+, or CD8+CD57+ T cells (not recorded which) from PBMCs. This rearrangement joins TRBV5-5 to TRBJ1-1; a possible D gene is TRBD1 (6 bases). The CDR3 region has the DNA TGTGCCAGCAGCCCACAGGGTGGCACTGAAGCTTTCTTT. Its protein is CASSPQGGTEAFF.